This T cell receptor beta chain was recovered during a study of cytomegalovirus exposure and HLA in healthy donors. Use of 60 Vbeta and 13 Jbeta primers characterized the PCR. Original methodology: Unique TCR beta chains totaled approximately 83 million in a later count, with roughly 11 million of them shared. Measured with immunoSEQ multiplex PCR; TCRdb has only the in-frame clones, and not every one. Clonal size and the V and J genes are those of that table, whereas D and trimming came from the DNA. Here the sample table reports around 75,000 clones. V lost 3 bases to trimming and J lost 7 bases; unmatched junction nucleotides: 11. Per the germline V gene, CDR1 is LNHDA and CDR2 is SQIVND (reference sequence). The CDR3 has 16 residues. Findings and caveats of the study: Links to common viral pathogens appeared, in a later analysis, for several of the most significant clusters. In an earlier analysis, productive rearrangement rates for most beta V segments clustered near 87% or 30%. It was only CMV serostatus that was available as immune exposure information.

Details on this clone: Its cognate antigen is unknown.

The rearrangement links TRBV19 to TRBJ1-4; 7 nucleotides agree with TRBD1. The sequence was obtained from a boy aged 5-17 years in good health and CMV-seronegative. The sequenced material came from PBMCs. CDR3 nucleotides: TGTGCCAGTAGTATTCGTATACAGGGGACCCTTGAAAAACTGTTTTTT. Its protein product is CASSIRIQGTLEKLFF.